This record concerns one TCR beta chain sequence. Its recognized antigen is unknown. Base qualities are not recorded, but no much larger clone differs from it by a single base. One collaborating source in Seattle enrolled patients while the patients were actively infected and followed the patients over time throughout the course of disease. Each collaborating institution followed its own protocols to collect whole blood in K2EDTA tubes. For TCRbeta analysis, collaborators shipped samples as frozen whole blood, isolated PBMCs, or DNA extracted from either of those sample types. These data belong to a study of blood T cell repertoires in COVID-19 (TCRdb year 2020). Broadly, across the study: Collaborator samples came from the United States, Italy and Spain and covered acute and convalescent phases of COVID-19. The prospective study material was composed of cDNA or gDNA derived from T cells, B-cell-depleted T cells, or PBMCs. Subjects who had been exposed to COVID-19, were actively infected with it, or had recovered from it provided the deeply sampled blood TCRbeta repertoires that made up the dataset. The repertoires were released in a freely available public database meant as a resource for research on the immune response to SARS-CoV-2. Samples came from the ongoing ImmuneRACE study (first 160 participants) plus 1,254 subjects from 6 global collaborators. Sample metadata almost always included a de-identified subject ID, COVID-19 status, age in years and sex. HLA class I and class II types, where available, came from metadata supplied by the sample provider rather than from assay-based typing. Here is what the overall study found, with its caveats: The amount of clinical and demographic metadata varied by source and participant and was provided uncurated.

TCRbeta CDR3 regions were amplified from genomic DNA by means of the immunoSEQ Assay, a bias-controlled multiplex PCR. In the source study's methods: Nucleated cell counts per sample were estimated from amplification of reference gene primers within the assay. To quantify the absolute abundance of each unique TCRbeta CDR3 rearrangement, sequence reads were collapsed and filtered. For each sample, productive Simpson clonality was calculated as the square root of Simpson's diversity index across productive rearrangements. TCRdb obtained this table from immuneACCESS and retained in-frame rearrangements with V and J assigned. These tables miss some clones; where compared with another copy, unresolved V genes account for less than half of the shortfall, and the remainder is unexplained. That table supplies the V and J calls and clone size; D and trimming were determined from the DNA. This sample comprises under 150,000 clones, around 85% of them detected only once. The top ten clones comprise approximately 8% of the sample.

The V and J ends are trimmed by 11 bases and 0 bases, leaving 17 bases between them. The germline V gene gives CDR1 as ENHRY and CDR2 as SYGVKD. CDR3 length: 15 amino acids, cysteine to phenylalanine. The read is trimmed to its CDR3 DNA, 45 bases read in frame from base 1. The TCR comes from a woman aged 55-70 years with COVID-19, enrolled during active disease. Sequencing was performed on peripheral blood. The chain is encoded by TRBV10-3 joined to TRBJ2-1, with a weak D call of TRBD2 (5 bases match). The CDR3 region: CAAKGSVSSYNEQFF. The DNA sequence is as follows: TGTGCCGCGAAGGGTAGCGTTAGCTCCTACAATGAGCAGTTCTTC.